These 12 T cell receptor beta chains were all obtained from the same sample, sequenced in a study of blood T cell repertoires in COVID-19. Assay: immunoSEQ multiplex PCR; the TCRdb copy retains only in-frame clones and omits some. Counted here are about 150,000 clones, 80% occurring once; the ten biggest clones make up roughly 0.58%. Sequencing was performed on peripheral blood. All receptors derive from a man in his sixties with acute or convalescent COVID-19.

CDR3 nucleotides: TGTGCCAGCAGTTACTCGAAGGGGGAGGGCTACGAGCAGTACTTC. Its translation is CASSYSKGEGYEQYF. The J gene is TRBJ2-7, the V gene TRBV6-5; tentative D call: TRBD2 (7 bases). Germline lookup yields CDR1 MNHEY and CDR2 SVGAGI. The CDR3 spans 15 residues. V was clipped by 0 bases and J by 3 bases, with 12 bases between them.

The rearrangement links TRBV18 to TRBJ1-4; no definite D call. V lost 3 bases and J 6 bases, leaving 5 bases between the germline ends. This CDR3 contains 12 residues. Germline V lookup: CDR1 KGHSH, CDR2 LQKENI. Here the CDR3 DNA reads TGTGCCAGCTCACCCACAGATGAAAAACTGTTTTTT. Translating gives CASSPTDEKLFF.

A single count supports this clone. The chain joins TRBV7-2 to TRBJ2-7, with TRBD2 identical over 14 bases. The CDR3 is 15 residues long. The germline V gene encodes CDR1 SGHTA and CDR2 FQGNSA. With 5 bases clipped from V and 6 bases from J, the junction kept 6 bases outside the gene matches. The CDR3 loop reads CASSPQGLAGAEQYF. Written as DNA, the CDR3 is TGTGCCAGCAGCCCACAGGGACTAGCGGGAGCCGAGCAGTACTTC.

The chain recombines TRBV5-6 with TRBJ2-1, with 9 positions matching TRBD2. The CDR3 has 15 residues. Germline CDR1 reads SGHDT; CDR2 reads YYEEEE. V dropped 4 bases and J dropped 6; count of bases not matched to a gene: 8. The CDR3 bases are TGTGCCAGCAGCCGTCGACTAGCGGTGCCCAATGAGCAGTTCTTC. The encoded protein is CASSRRLAVPNEQFF.

J is TRBJ1-5 and V is TRBV2, with 7 bases matching TRBD1. Germline values: CDR1 SNHLY, CDR2 FYNNEI. CDR3 length: 13 residues. The ends lost 3 bases at V and 16 bases at J; junction bases unmatched: 12. The CDR3 is CASSDTRDSALHF. CDR3 sequence (DNA): TGTGCCAGCAGTGACACCCGGGACAGTGCCTTACATTTT.

This CDR3 reads CASSLTANYGYTF. In nucleotides, the CDR3 is TGTGCCAGCAGCTTGACAGCAAACTATGGCTACACCTTC. The chain recombines TRBV7-9 with TRBJ1-2, with a possible D match to TRBD1 (5 bases). The germline CDR1 and CDR2 sequences are SEHNR and FQNEAQ (reference sequence). The CDR3 is 13 amino acids. The V and J ends lost 3 bases and 2 bases respectively, with 7 bases between them.

The chain employs TRBV27 and TRBJ1-1, with TRBD1 matching 8 bases. Unmatched junction bases numbered 9, after V lost 2 bases and J lost 13 bases. The CDR3 totals 13 residues. Germline V gene sequence: CDR1 MNHEY, CDR2 SMNVEV (reference sequence). DNA of the CDR3: TGTGCCAGCAGTTTAGGTCAGGGGGCGAATCTTTTCTTT. This gives the protein CASSLGQGANLFF.

This rearrangement joins TRBV12-1 to TRBJ2-3; the table's D call, TRBD2, has no DNA check behind it. TRBV12-1 is described as a pseudogene. CDR3 length: 15 amino acids. The CDR3 loop reads CASGPGTSGTDTQYF. CDR3 DNA: TGTGCCAGCGGGCCCGGGACTAGCGGGACAGATACGCAGTATTTT.

J is TRBJ1-6 and V is TRBV30; D gene ambiguous. The germline V and J ends were trimmed by 4 bases and 9 bases, with 10 bases remaining between them. The length of the CDR3 is 12 residues. Germline values: CDR1 GTSNPN, CDR2 SVGIG (reference sequence). Here the CDR3 DNA reads TGTGCCTGGACCAGTTACCTTTCACCCCTCCACTTT. Translated: CAWTSYLSPLHF.

CDR3 DNA: TGTGCCAGCAGCCACGGGGGGGAGGAACTGTTTTTT. It yields the protein CASSHGGEELFF. The J gene is TRBJ1-4, the V gene TRBV6-5; D perhaps matches TRBD1 (5 bases). Trimming stripped 6 bases from V and 12 bases from J, with 14 bases between. Germline V gene sequence: CDR1 MNHEY, CDR2 SVGAGI. The CDR3 has 12 amino acids.

The chain combines TRBV7-3 with TRBJ2-3; 9 bases line up with TRBD2. V was pared by 8 bases and J by 0 bases, with 3 bases of the junction left unmatched. The CDR3 contains 14 residues. Germline V CDR1 and CDR2: SGHTA, FQGTGA. DNA of the CDR3: TGTGCCAGCGCTGCGGGAGGGAGCACAGATACGCAGTATTTT. Amino acid sequence: CASAAGGSTDTQYF. Full variable domain (missing parts from reference TRBV7-3 and TRBJ2-3): GAGVSQTPSNKVTEKGKYVELRCDPISGHTALYWYRQSLGQGPEFLIYFQGTGAADDSGLPNDRFFAVRPEGSVSTLKIQRTERGDSAVYLCASAAGGSTDTQYFGPGTRLTVL.

The V call is TRBV6-5, the J call TRBJ1-2; possibly TRBD1 for D (5 bases). Germline CDR1 is MNHEY and CDR2 is SVGAGI. V dropped 5 bases and J dropped 6 bases, with 16 bases sitting between them. CDR3 length equals 14 residues. The CDR3 sequence is CASSSFQGLHGYTF. CDR3 DNA: TGTGCCAGCAGTAGTTTCCAGGGATTGCATGGCTACACCTTC.